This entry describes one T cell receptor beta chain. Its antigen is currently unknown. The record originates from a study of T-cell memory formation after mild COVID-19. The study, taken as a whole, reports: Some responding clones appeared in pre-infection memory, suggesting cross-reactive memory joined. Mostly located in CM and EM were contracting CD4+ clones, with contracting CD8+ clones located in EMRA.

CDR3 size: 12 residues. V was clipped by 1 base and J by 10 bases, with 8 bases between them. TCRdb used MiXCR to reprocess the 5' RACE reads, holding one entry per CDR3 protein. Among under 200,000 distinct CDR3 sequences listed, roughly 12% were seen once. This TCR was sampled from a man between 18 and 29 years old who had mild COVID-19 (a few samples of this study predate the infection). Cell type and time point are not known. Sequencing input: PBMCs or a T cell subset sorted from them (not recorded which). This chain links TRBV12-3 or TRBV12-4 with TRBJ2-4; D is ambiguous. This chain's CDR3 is CASSLVPEIQYF. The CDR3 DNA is TGTGCCAGCAGTTTAGTCCCTGAAATTCAGTACTTC.